One sample yielded the 15 T cell receptor beta chains listed below, sequenced in a study of blood T cell repertoires in COVID-19. Profiled with immunoSEQ multiplex PCR; TCRdb holds only in-frame clones, not every one. The profile shows 100,000 to 150,000 clones, roughly 69% of them singletons. Sequencing input: peripheral blood. Receptors originate from a woman in her sixties or seventies with acute or convalescent COVID-19.

This chain joins TRBV4-1 and TRBJ1-1, with 12 positions matching TRBD1. CDR1 MGHRA and CDR2 YSYEKL come from the germline V gene. V was pared by 4 bases and J by 5 bases, with 5 bases of the junction left unmatched. The CDR3 extends over 15 amino acids. CDR3 region: CASSPGQGARTEAFF. Written as DNA, the CDR3 is TGCGCCAGCAGCCCGGGACAGGGGGCGCGTACTGAAGCTTTCTTT.

This clone has just a few counts. V and J are TRBV2 and TRBJ1-3, with 7 positions matching TRBD1. The CDR3 is 15 residues long. Trimming at V came to 5 bases and at J to 0 bases, leaving 4 bases not matched to a gene. The germline V gene has CDR1 SNHLY and CDR2 FYNNEI. This CDR3 reads CASSRRTGSGNTIYF. As DNA, the CDR3 is TGTGCCAGCAGTCGACGGACAGGCTCTGGAAACACCATATATTTT.

The V gene is TRBV12-3 or TRBV12-4, the J gene TRBJ1-1; a weak D match, TRBD1 (5 bases). The CDR3 covers 13 residues. The germline V and J ends were trimmed by 1 base and 4 bases, with 7 bases remaining between them. CDR3 residues: CASSLGRATEAFF. Here the CDR3 DNA reads TGTGCCAGCAGTTTAGGCAGGGCCACTGAAGCTTTCTTT.

The chain is built from TRBV6-5 and TRBJ2-6, with D hard to call. The CDR3 is 15 residues long. CDR1 is MNHEY and CDR2 is SVGAGI in the germline V gene. V was cut by 6 bases and J by 2 bases, with 11 bases left in between. The CDR3, as DNA: TGTGCCAGCAGCCTGGAGTGGGCTGGGGCCAACGTCCTGACTTTC. Translating gives CASSLEWAGANVLTF.

The chain carries TRBV29-1 and TRBJ2-5; no clear D gene. Trimming shortened V by 3 bases and J by 0 bases, and 11 bases separated the two germline ends. In germline, CDR1 is SQVTM, CDR2 ANQGSEA. The CDR3 runs 14 residues. CDR3 in amino acids: CSVENAAYQETQYF. The CDR3 nucleotides are TGCAGCGTTGAGAATGCAGCGTACCAAGAGACCCAGTACTTC.

The chain recombines TRBV11-2 with TRBJ2-7; 8 bases fit TRBD1. J lost 4 bases, V lost 4 bases, and 12 bases had no gene match. The CDR3 has 16 amino acids. Germline V gene lookup returns CDR1 SGHAT and CDR2 FQNNGV. The CDR3 coding sequence is TGTGCCAGCAGCTCCCGGGGGTCAGGGGGCGTTTACGAGCAGTACTTC. Its translation: CASSSRGSGGVYEQYF.

The chain combines TRBV7-9 with TRBJ2-5; D ambiguous. CDR3 length equals 12 residues. Germline V gives CDR1 SEHNR, CDR2 FQNEAQ (reference sequence). Trimming took 5 bases from V and 5 from J, leaving 9 bases between them. The CDR3 loop reads CASSPQSETQYF. CDR3 sequence (DNA): TGTGCCAGCAGCCCACAGAGCGAGACCCAGTACTTC.

This clone was recorded a few times. The chain joins TRBV2 to TRBJ1-2; maybe TRBD1 (5 bases). Germline assignment: CDR1 SNHLY and CDR2 FYNNEI. This CDR3 has 13 residues. V was shortened by 7 bases and J by 6 bases, with 15 bases between the two germline ends. CDR3 protein: CASTPRGGDGYTF. The CDR3 DNA reads as TGTGCCAGCACTCCCCGGGGGGGGGATGGCTACACCTTC.

This chain connects TRBV4-3 to TRBJ2-7; D perhaps matches TRBD2 (5 bases). The V gene's germline CDR1 is LGHNA and CDR2 YSLEER. V dropped 1 base and J dropped 1 base, with 17 bases sitting between them. This CDR3 has 17 residues. Here the CDR3 DNA reads TGCGCCAGCAGCCAAGGCGAAAGGGCCCGGGGTTCCTACGAGCAGTACTTC. Translating gives CASSQGERARGSYEQYF.

This chain joins TRBV5-1 and TRBJ1-2; D is possibly TRBD1 (6 bases). Trimming shortened V by 4 bases and J by 4 bases, and 14 bases separated the two germline ends. The germline V gene has CDR1 SGHRS and CDR2 YFSETQ. The CDR3 has 14 amino acids. DNA of the CDR3: TGCGCCAGCAGCCGGACAGACGGATCCTATGGCTACACCTTC. Amino acid sequence: CASSRTDGSYGYTF.

The chain employs TRBV28 and TRBJ1-5; D call uncertain. The germline V gene has CDR1 MDHEN and CDR2 SYDVKM. The CDR3 consists of 15 residues. Trimming took 6 bases from V and 0 from J, leaving 12 bases between them. CDR3 sequence (DNA): TGTGCCAGCAGATCAGACAAATATAGCAATCAGCCCCAGCATTTT. Residues: CASRSDKYSNQPQHF.

The chain links TRBV3-1 (or the pseudogene TRBV3-2) to TRBJ2-5, with 11 bases fitting TRBD2. Germline CDR1 reads LGHDT; CDR2 reads YNNKEL (reference sequence). V gave up 4 bases and J gave up 5 bases; unmatched junction bases: 6. The CDR3 extends over 15 amino acids. CDR3 amino acids: CASSPRTSGWETQYF. The CDR3 region has the DNA TGTGCCAGCAGCCCCCGGACTAGCGGGTGGGAGACCCAGTACTTC.

The CDR3 sequence is CASSPGTGWSNTQYF. CDR3 nucleotides: TGTGCCAGCAGCCCCGGGACAGGGTGGTCGAATACGCAGTATTTT. The J gene is TRBJ2-3, the V gene TRBV28; 9 bases match TRBD1. The CDR3 length is 15 residues. The germline V gene encodes CDR1 MDHEN and CDR2 SYDVKM. With V trimmed by 6 bases and J by 7 bases, 11 bases remained unmatched.

This clone came up a few times. The gene calls are TRBV2 and TRBJ1-1; a weak D match, TRBD1 (5 bases). In germline, CDR1 is SNHLY, CDR2 FYNNEI. V dropped 11 bases and J dropped 4 bases, with 14 bases sitting between them. This CDR3 is 12 amino acids long. CDR3 DNA: TGTGCCGGGGGGGTAGGGGCCACTGAAGCTTTCTTT. This codes for CAGGVGATEAFF.

The J gene is TRBJ2-3, the V gene TRBV6-5; 10 bases agree with TRBD2. The ends lost 6 bases at V and 3 bases at J; junction bases unmatched: 3. Per germline, CDR1 MNHEY and CDR2 SVGAGI. This CDR3 region has 14 residues. As DNA, the CDR3 is TGTGCCAGCAGGCCGGGACTAGCGACAGATACGCAGTATTTT. Translated: CASRPGLATDTQYF.